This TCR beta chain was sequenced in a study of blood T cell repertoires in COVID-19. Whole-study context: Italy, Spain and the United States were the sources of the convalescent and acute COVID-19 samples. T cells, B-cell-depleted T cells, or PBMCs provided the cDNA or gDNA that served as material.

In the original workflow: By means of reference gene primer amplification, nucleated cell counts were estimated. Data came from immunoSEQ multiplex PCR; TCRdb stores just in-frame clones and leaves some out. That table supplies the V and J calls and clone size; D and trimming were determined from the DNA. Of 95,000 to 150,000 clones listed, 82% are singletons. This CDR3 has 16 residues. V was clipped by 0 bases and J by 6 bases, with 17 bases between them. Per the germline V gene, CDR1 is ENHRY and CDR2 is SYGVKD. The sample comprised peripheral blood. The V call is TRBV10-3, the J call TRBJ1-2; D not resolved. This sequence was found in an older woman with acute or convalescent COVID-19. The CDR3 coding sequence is TGTGCCATCAGTGAGTCGGTTATCGAGGTTAATAATGGCTACACCTTC. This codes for CAISESVIEVNNGYTF.